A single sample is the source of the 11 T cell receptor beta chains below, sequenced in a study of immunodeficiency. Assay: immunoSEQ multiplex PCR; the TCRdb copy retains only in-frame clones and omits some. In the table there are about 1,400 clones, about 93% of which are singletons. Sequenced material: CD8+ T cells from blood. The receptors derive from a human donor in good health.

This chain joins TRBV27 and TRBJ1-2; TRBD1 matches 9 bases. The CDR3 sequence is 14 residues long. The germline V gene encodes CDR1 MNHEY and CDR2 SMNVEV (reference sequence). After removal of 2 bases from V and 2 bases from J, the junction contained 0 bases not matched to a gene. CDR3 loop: CASSLGTGNYGYTF. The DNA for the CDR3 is TGTGCCAGCAGTTTAGGGACAGGGAACTATGGCTACACCTTC.

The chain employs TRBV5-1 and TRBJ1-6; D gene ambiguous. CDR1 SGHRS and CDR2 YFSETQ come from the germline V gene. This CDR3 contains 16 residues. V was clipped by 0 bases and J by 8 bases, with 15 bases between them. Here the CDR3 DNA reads TGCGCCAGCAGCTTGGGTCAGCGGAGAGTGGATTCACCCCTCCACTTT. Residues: CASSLGQRRVDSPLHF. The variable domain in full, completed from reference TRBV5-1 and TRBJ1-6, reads KAGVTQTPRYLIKTRGQQVTLSCSPISGHRSVSWYQQTPGQGLQFLFEYFSETQRNKGNFPGRFSGRQFSNSRSEMNVSTLELGDSALYLCASSLGQRRVDSPLHFGNGTRLTVT.

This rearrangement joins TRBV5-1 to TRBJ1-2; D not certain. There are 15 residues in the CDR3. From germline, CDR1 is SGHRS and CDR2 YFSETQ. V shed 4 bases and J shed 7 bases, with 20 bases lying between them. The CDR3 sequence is CASSVGRSVSSGYTF. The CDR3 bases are TGCGCCAGCAGCGTAGGGAGGAGTGTATCCAGTGGCTACACCTTC.

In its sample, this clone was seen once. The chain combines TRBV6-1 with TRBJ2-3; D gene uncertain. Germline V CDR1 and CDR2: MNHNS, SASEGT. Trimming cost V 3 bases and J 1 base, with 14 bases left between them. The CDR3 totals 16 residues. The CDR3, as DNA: TGTGCCAGCAGTGATTTGGGCGCAGGCCGCACAGATACGCAGTATTTT. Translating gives CASSDLGAGRTDTQYF.

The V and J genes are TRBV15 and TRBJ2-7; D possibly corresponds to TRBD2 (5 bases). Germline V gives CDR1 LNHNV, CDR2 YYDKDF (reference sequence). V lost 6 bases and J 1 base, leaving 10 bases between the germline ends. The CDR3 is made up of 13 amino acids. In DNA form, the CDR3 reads TGTGCCACCAGACCCGGGGAGTCCTACGAGCAGTACTTC. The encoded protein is CATRPGESYEQYF.

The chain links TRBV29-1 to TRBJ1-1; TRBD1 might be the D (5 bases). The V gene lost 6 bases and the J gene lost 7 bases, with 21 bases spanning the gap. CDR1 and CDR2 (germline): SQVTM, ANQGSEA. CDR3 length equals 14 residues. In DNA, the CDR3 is TGCAGCGTGGGGGGGTCCCCGTCGTATGGTGAAGCTTTCTTT. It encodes CSVGGSPSYGEAFF.

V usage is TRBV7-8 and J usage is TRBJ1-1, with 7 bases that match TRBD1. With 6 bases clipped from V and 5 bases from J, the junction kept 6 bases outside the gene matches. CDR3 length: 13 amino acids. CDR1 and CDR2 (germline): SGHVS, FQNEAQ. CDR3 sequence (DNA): TGTGCCAGCAGTCCTGGCAGGGGGACTGAAGCTTTCTTT. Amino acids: CASSPGRGTEAFF. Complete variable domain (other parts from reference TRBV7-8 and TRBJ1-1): GAGVSQSPRYKVAKRGQDVALRCDPISGHVSLFWYQQALGQGPEFLTYFQNEAQLDKSGLPSDRFFAERPEGSVSTLKIQRTQQEDSAVYLCASSPGRGTEAFFGQGTRLTVV.

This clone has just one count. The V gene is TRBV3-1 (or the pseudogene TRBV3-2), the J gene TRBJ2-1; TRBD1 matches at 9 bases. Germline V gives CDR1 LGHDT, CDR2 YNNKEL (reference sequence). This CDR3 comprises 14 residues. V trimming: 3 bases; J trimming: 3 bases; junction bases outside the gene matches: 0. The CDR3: CASSQGQGYNEQFF. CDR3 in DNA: TGTGCCAGCAGCCAGGGACAGGGCTACAATGAGCAGTTCTTC.

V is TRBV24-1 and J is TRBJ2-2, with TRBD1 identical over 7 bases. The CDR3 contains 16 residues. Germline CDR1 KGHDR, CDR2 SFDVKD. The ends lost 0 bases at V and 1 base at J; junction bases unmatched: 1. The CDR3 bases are TGTGCCACCAGTGATTTGGGGACAGAGAACACCGGGGAGCTGTTTTTT. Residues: CATSDLGTENTGELFF.

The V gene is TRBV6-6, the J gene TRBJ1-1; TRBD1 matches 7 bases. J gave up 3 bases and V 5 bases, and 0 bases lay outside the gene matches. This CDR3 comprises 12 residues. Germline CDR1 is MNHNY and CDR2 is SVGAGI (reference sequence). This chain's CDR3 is CASSDRDTEAFF. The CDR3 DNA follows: TGTGCCAGCAGTGACAGGGACACTGAAGCTTTCTTT.

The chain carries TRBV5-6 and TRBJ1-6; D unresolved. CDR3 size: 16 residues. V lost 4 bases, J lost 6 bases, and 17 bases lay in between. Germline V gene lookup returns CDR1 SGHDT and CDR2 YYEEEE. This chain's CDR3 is CASSLPDGGINSPLHF. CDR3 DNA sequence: TGTGCCAGCAGCCTACCTGACGGCGGGATTAATTCACCCCTCCACTTT.